Below, one TCR beta chain is given with its context. No antigen is known for it. No base qualities exist here, and no much larger clone lies one base off it. The cohort consisted of some 730 healthy bone marrow donors. All cohort members were sampled while nominally healthy, although unrecorded immune exposures were likely present. The donor tested CMV seropositive and was one of the 289 seropositive cohort members. Each donor provided a peripheral blood sample, and peripheral blood mononuclear cells were used for TCR beta sequencing. Genomic DNA was extracted from the blood cell samples with the Qiagen DNeasy Blood Extraction Kit. Reading the germline V gene gives CDR1 SGHTA and CDR2 FQGTGA. V has 2 bases trimmed and J has 2 bases trimmed; junction bases matching no gene number 5. The CDR3 numbers 16 residues from cysteine through phenylalanine. Just CDR3 DNA is preserved here, 48 bases in frame from base 1.

The method behind the library was the immunoSEQ multiplex PCR assay. For the multiplex PCR, a mixture combining 60 forward primers for TCR Vbeta segments and 13 reverse primers for TCR Jbeta segments was used. The CDR3 region of rearranged TCR beta genes was amplified from genomic DNA by a multiplex PCR assay. On the Illumina HiSeq System, the amplified TCR beta libraries were sequenced as 87-base-pair reads. In the paper's pipeline: Across the 700 or so repertoires, a later analysis counted approximately 75 million unique TCR beta chains, roughly 11 million of which were shared by at least two donors. Raw reads were error-corrected and collapsed into unique sequences with a nearest-neighbor algorithm that merged closely related sequences to remove PCR and sequencing errors. V, D and J gene segments were assigned by aligning CDR3 sequences to IMGT reference sequences. For a sequence to be retained, a match of at least six nucleotides to both a V gene segment and a J gene segment was required. Rearrangements were classified as productive when the CDR3 lacked stop codons and remained in frame with V and J, and all other rearrangements were classified as non-productive. Following IMGT convention, CDR3 was defined as the stretch from the second conserved V-encoded cysteine to the conserved J-encoded phenylalanine. In an earlier analysis of around 640 of the donors, sequences lacking an unambiguous match to a single V gene segment were excluded. An earlier analysis of approximately 590 of the donors classified V segments as functional when productive rearrangements were above 56.7% and as segregating when the standard deviation between donors was above 5%. A statistical classification framework was built for diagnosing cytomegalovirus status from the catalog of TCR beta chain sequences. In a later analysis, TCR nucleotide sequences were compared against IMGT/GENE-DB human TR gene sequences so that V and J genes could be assigned. A later analysis assigned CDR3 sequences and most-parsimonious VDJ recombination scenarios with the TCRdist pipeline. In a later analysis, every TCR beta chain was defined by the combination of its CDR3 amino acid sequence and its V-gene family, and reads without a unique V-gene family were dropped. A later analysis removed 592 highly shared, low-generation-probability nucleotide sequences to deal with suspected cross-contamination and a sequencing artifact. In a later analysis, a clonal expansion index for each public chain was calculated from normalized within-repertoire ranks of inferred template counts. Generation probabilities in a later analysis came from a VDJ recombination model fitted to out-of-frame rearrangements, and those results were checked against IGoR. Hypergeometric tests were used in a later analysis to score TCR-TCR, TCR-HLA and TCR-CMV co-occurrence, with a repertoire-size bias correction applied to the TCR pairs. False discovery rates were estimated in a later analysis by permuting HLA or CMV assignments 20 times. A later analysis grouped co-occurring TCRs with DBSCAN, adding TCRdist sequence similarity when clustering within HLA-allele-positive subsets. Repertoires with fewer than 30,000 or more than 120,000 public chains, plus five repertoires with anomalous nucleotide sharing, were excluded from co-occurrence clustering. TCRdb mirrors the immuneACCESS table, restricted to in-frame sequences. Some clones are absent from its copies; in checked studies, under half trace to an unresolved V gene, and the reason for the others is unknown. V, J and clone size derive from that table, while D and trimming were established from the DNA sequence. The sample table shows approximately 190,000 clones, and more than 60% are seen once. Of the sample, roughly 2.1% falls within the top ten clones.

The sample is drawn from a study of cytomegalovirus exposure and HLA in healthy donors listed by TCRdb under 2017. With regard to the full study: An earlier analysis of roughly 500 of the donors reported approximately 300 Gb of sequence data and roughly 110 million unique TCR beta sequences from about 180 million T cells. Donor age, sex, ethnicity and CMV serostatus were collected together with the repertoire data. The study aimed to test whether cataloging public T cell receptors could reveal signatures of past pathogen exposure. Every discovery cohort repertoire had been produced on one sequencing platform. Typing coverage varied by locus: roughly 629-630 donors for A, B, C, DRB1 and DQB1; roughly 560 for DQA1; around 610 for DPA1; approximately 450 for DPB1. Both class I and class II loci were covered by HLA typing, at four-digit resolution. Among some 410 genotyped donors of the cohort, an average of roughly 230,000 unique TCR beta nucleotide sequences was sequenced per donor, of which about 18% were non-productive. The study combined high-throughput TCR immunosequencing, statistical association of individual TCRs with disease status, and machine learning to predict cytomegalovirus infection status. Along with the approximately 700-subject first cohort, a separate validation cohort of over a hundred different subjects was used. Of the approximately 370 genotyped donors, 75% to 85% were placed in the genetic ancestry cluster associated with self-reported Caucasian donors. Because of strong linkage in the cohort, roughly five DR-DQ haplotypes were treated as single units for association and clustering. In a later analysis, previously published TCR beta repertoires from about 670 donors were re-analyzed and high-resolution HLA genotyping was added so that TCR occurrence patterns could be studied. The study profiled the T cell repertoires of about 720 subjects by immunosequencing and related them to cytomegalovirus serostatus. Approximately 310 gigabases of sequencing data and 70 million to 100 million unique TCR sequences were included in an early release covering about 620 HLA-typed donors. Genome-wide SNP genotypes for about 65% of the 666 donors were used in a later genetic analysis, which treated that subset as a discovery cohort. The later analysis used no new phenotypic data to find candidate immune exposures, relying instead on TCR beta sequences and their occurrence across donors. In an earlier analysis of 500 to 650 of the donors, high-throughput TCR beta sequencing was used to judge whether each TCR beta V gene segment behaved as functional or pseudogenic. Beyond this particular receptor, the publication reports: A cluster of highly shared sequence variants was judged likely to represent a technical artifact of the sequencing pipeline. A later genetic analysis reported fewer N-insertions in productive TCRs among donors in an Asian-associated ancestry cluster than the 666-donor mean. V-gene and J-gene trimming of TCR beta chains was associated with a missense DCLRE1C variant in a later genetic analysis, and the association was replicated in an independent cohort. Because counts were too low, 15 to 20 rarely observed V segments, including chromosome 9 orphons, were left out of the earlier analysis of some 640 of the donors. The presence/absence analyses assumed that sequencing depth was roughly uniform across donors, and that assumption may not be true. Because the 87-base-pair reads could not distinguish some IMGT-functional V segments, including TRBV6-2 and TRBV6-3, those segments were excluded. A few of the identified cytomegalovirus-associated TCR beta chains were confirmed in vitro to be specific for cytomegalovirus antigens. In a later analysis, HLA-associated TCR beta chains showed more clonal expansion and lower generation probabilities than non-associated chains that were equally common. According to the authors, the approach could potentially be generalized to other disease states and immunological phenotypes. A further reported finding was that TCR beta sequences accurately predicted the HLA-A and HLA-B alleles for most subjects in the first cohort. In this cohort, only TCR beta chains were sequenced, and detectable features were limited by the absence of alpha or paired-chain data. An earlier analysis of approximately 600 of the donors showed that most TCR beta V segments appeared in productive rearrangements either about 90% or about 30% of the time, which broadly matched IMGT annotations. Most TCR sequences were seen in very few donors, while some public TCRs were found in many individuals. Linkage disequilibrium might explain the correlated functional status among segregating V segments, but an unknown experimental factor could not be ruled out. In a later analysis, TCR association rates were found to vary across HLA loci, with the most associated TCRs seen for DRB1 alleles and the fewest for HLA-C alleles. The classifier was reported to diagnose cytomegalovirus status with high specificity and sensitivity in both the original and validation cohorts. A later analysis reported that several top co-occurrence clusters appeared linked to parvovirus B19, influenza, CMV and Epstein-Barr virus. CMV serostatus was the only immune exposure information available for the cohort. HLA typing was unavailable for some donors at each locus, so association tests used only the typed subset. A total of 150 or so TCR beta chains were listed by the study as associated with cytomegalovirus. Most CMV-associated TCR beta chains appeared to be HLA-restricted in a later analysis, and the HLA associations seemed to be driven largely by CMV exposure. When HLA alleles, especially DR and DQ, strongly co-occurred, TCR associations were difficult to assign to individual alleles. In a later analysis, some 18,000 TCR beta sequences were associated with specific HLA alleles at a false discovery rate of 0.05.

The clonotype was recovered from a woman in her 30s in good health and CMV-seropositive. The sample comprised PBMCs. This sequence uses TRBV7-3 and TRBJ2-3; the junction holds 9 bases that match TRBD2. The nucleotide sequence is given as TGTGCCAGCAGCTTAGGCCTAGCGGGACTCACAGATACGCAGTATTTT. Translation gives CASSLGLAGLTDTQYF.